A single sample is the source of the 6 T cell receptor beta chains below, sequenced in a study of identical twins. One entry per CDR3 protein results from TCRdb running MiXCR on the 5' RACE reads. The table includes around 250,000 distinct CDR3 sequences, 6.5% to 8% detected once. These same records also appear under a second study, on T cells expressing NK-cell markers.

Sequenced: CD8+ T cells sorted from blood. These receptors came from a woman aged 18 to 35 in good health.

This clonotype was seen a handful of times. The rearrangement joins TRBV12-3 or TRBV12-4 to TRBJ1-5; TRBD1 matches at 7 bases. V shed 5 bases, J shed 7 bases, and the junction held 14 bases outside the gene matches. This CDR3 region has 16 residues. Here the CDR3 reads CASSPPGGVGMQPQHF. DNA for the CDR3: TGTGCCAGCAGTCCCCCAGGGGGTGTCGGTATGCAGCCCCAGCATTTT.

This clonotype was found a few times. This chain connects TRBV7-9 to TRBJ2-7; D is undetermined. The CDR3 totals 14 residues. The ends were cut back, 6 bases at V and 2 bases at J, with 14 bases in the middle. Germline CDR1 SEHNR, CDR2 FQNEAQ (reference sequence). CDR3 sequence: CASRPVTPPYEQYF. The CDR3 DNA sequence: TGTGCCAGCAGGCCCGTGACACCACCCTACGAGCAGTACTTC.

The chain joins TRBV7-7 to TRBJ2-1, with D possibly being TRBD2 (6 bases). Trimming removed 5 bases from V and 8 bases from J, with 13 bases in between. Germline V gives CDR1 SSHAT, CDR2 FNYEAQ (reference sequence). The CDR3 loop spans 13 amino acids. The CDR3 nucleotides read TGTGCCAGCAGCAGTGGGACTCTCGATGAGCAGTTCTTC. Protein product: CASSSGTLDEQFF.

J is TRBJ1-2 and V is TRBV7-9; 7 bases align to TRBD1. The V segment lost 6 bases and the J segment 4 bases; nucleotides outside the gene matches: 5. CDR1 is SEHNR and CDR2 is FQNEAQ in the germline V gene (reference sequence). The CDR3 has 13 residues. CDR3 sequence (DNA): TGTGCCAGCAGTTCAGGGACAGCCTATGGCTACACCTTC. Translation gives CASSSGTAYGYTF.

A few counts support this clonotype. The chain employs TRBV6-2 or TRBV6-3 and TRBJ2-7; 8 nucleotides align to TRBD2. The CDR3 sequence is 17 residues long. Germline CDR1 is MNHEY and CDR2 is SVGEGT. With V trimmed by 2 bases and J by 3 bases, 12 bases remained unmatched. This chain's CDR3 is CASSYRAYWREVYEQYF. CDR3 coding DNA: TGTGCCAGCAGTTACAGGGCCTACTGGCGGGAGGTCTACGAGCAGTACTTC.

The chain employs TRBV20-1 and TRBJ2-7; 11 nucleotides agree with TRBD1. The CDR3 is 17 residues long. CDR1 is DFQATT and CDR2 is SNEGSKA in the germline V gene (reference sequence). The V gene end was trimmed by 0 bases and the J gene end by 3 bases; junction bases not matched to a gene: 10. The CDR3 here is CSARDKKMGTGGYEQYF. The CDR3 nucleotides read TGCAGTGCTAGAGATAAAAAAATGGGGACAGGGGGCTACGAGCAGTACTTC.